What follows are 7 T cell receptor beta chains derived from one specimen sequenced in a study of PD-L1 blockade in urothelial cancer. The repertoire was sequenced with immunoSEQ multiplex PCR; TCRdb's copy has only in-frame clones and lacks some. The repertoire holds some 90,000 clones, with more than 70% as singletons. Described time point: pretreatment peripheral blood. Here the sequenced sample was PBMCs, taken around atezolizumab (anti-PD-L1) treatment. Receptors originate from a woman older than 75 with urothelial cancer.

The chain is built from TRBV11-2 and TRBJ1-2; unclear D gene. Per germline, CDR1 SGHAT and CDR2 FQNNGV. This CDR3 comprises 17 residues. V was trimmed by 3 bases and J by 0 bases, leaving 17 bases between them. Here the CDR3 DNA reads TGTGCCAGCAGCTTGACCGACTCTTGGATCGCTAACTATGGCTACACCTTC. Translating gives CASSLTDSWIANYGYTF. Using reference TRBV11-2 and TRBJ1-2 for the parts outside the CDR3, the full variable domain is EAGVAQSPRYKIIEKRQSVAFWCNPISGHATLYWYQQILGQGPKLLIQFQNNGVVDDSQLPKDRFSAERLKGVDSTLKIQPAKLEDSAVYLCASSLTDSWIANYGYTFGSGTRLTVV.

J is TRBJ2-3 and V is TRBV7-8; TRBD1 matches 8 bases. Per germline, CDR1 SGHVS and CDR2 FQNEAQ. V lost 5 bases to trimming and J lost 7 bases; unmatched junction nucleotides: 20. This CDR3 contains 18 residues. The CDR3 DNA sequence: TGTGCCAGCAGCCCACAACCCGGACAGGGTTTGGGGGGAAATACGCAGTATTTT. This gives the protein CASSPQPGQGLGGNTQYF.

The V and J genes are TRBV20-1 and TRBJ2-1; perhaps TRBD2 as D (6 bases). CDR3 size: 11 residues. Germline V gene data show CDR1 as DFQATT and CDR2 as SNEGSKA (reference sequence). The V gene lost 6 bases and the J gene lost 10 bases, with 13 bases spanning the gap. The CDR3, as DNA: TGCAGTGCCCGAGGGACTTTCGAGCAGTTCTTC. Protein: CSARGTFEQFF.

In this sample, this clone turned up once. The chain links TRBV19 to TRBJ2-2; 8 bases match TRBD2. V dropped 7 bases and J dropped 2; count of bases not matched to a gene: 3. Germline values: CDR1 LNHDA, CDR2 SQIVND (reference sequence). This CDR3 is built from 14 residues. The CDR3 region is CASTSGRNTGELFF. The DNA of the CDR3 is TGTGCCAGTACCAGCGGGAGAAACACCGGGGAGCTGTTTTTT.

The chain employs TRBV5-1 and TRBJ2-2; perhaps TRBD2 as D (5 bases). There are 15 residues in the CDR3. CDR1 is SGHRS and CDR2 is YFSETQ in the germline V gene. The V end lost 5 bases, the J end lost 5 bases, and 16 bases lay between the germline ends. The CDR3 loop is CASRPAGVWTGELFF. CDR3 nucleotide sequence: TGCGCCAGCAGGCCTGCCGGGGTCTGGACCGGGGAGCTGTTTTTT.

The chain carries TRBV5-1 and TRBJ1-2; 9 bases fit TRBD1. The CDR3 length is 15 residues. Looked up from germline, CDR1 is SGHRS and CDR2 is YFSETQ. The trim removed 4 bases at V and 5 bases at J, leaving 9 bases unmatched. DNA for the CDR3: TGCGCCAGCAGCCCGGATACCGGGACAGGGTATGGCTACACCTTC. Amino acids: CASSPDTGTGYGYTF. The variable domain in full, completed from reference TRBV5-1 and TRBJ1-2, reads KAGVTQTPRYLIKTRGQQVTLSCSPISGHRSVSWYQQTPGQGLQFLFEYFSETQRNKGNFPGRFSGRQFSNSRSEMNVSTLELGDSALYLCASSPDTGTGYGYTFGSGTRLTVV.

V usage is TRBV28 and J usage is TRBJ1-1; D remains ambiguous. V dropped 8 bases and J dropped 3 bases, with 10 bases sitting between them. Germline lookup yields CDR1 MDHEN and CDR2 SYDVKM. The CDR3 runs 12 residues. The CDR3 protein is CASGLTYTEAFF. The CDR3 nucleotides are TGTGCCAGCGGGCTGACATACACTGAAGCTTTCTTT.